Included here is one T cell receptor (beta chain) sequence, with context. Its antigen is unknown. The germline V gene has CDR1 DFQATT and CDR2 SNEGSKA (reference sequence). There are 16 residues in the CDR3. With 0 bases clipped from V and 4 bases from J, the junction kept 11 bases outside the gene matches. The second PCR ran roughly 7 to 11 cycles with a sample-barcoded 5' primer and J-beta primers. Each cDNA molecule carried a tag from a template-switch adaptor that contained 12 random nucleotides. TCRdb passed the 5' RACE reads through MiXCR, listing each CDR3 protein once. The sample records approximately 770,000 distinct CDR3 sequences, over 45% being singletons. This record belongs to a study of blood T cells in healthy people across ages. Study-wide context: Per every two T cells, about one barcoded beta molecule was captured by template switching. Findings of the study overall: The percentage of naive T cells correlated strongly with TCR beta diversity. Naive CD4+ cells and diversity were both higher in long-lived donors than in aged donors.

The receptor comes from a man aged 25 to 45 in good health. Sequencing was performed on blood. This rearrangement joins TRBV20-1 to TRBJ2-5, with 7 positions matching TRBD2. The chain's CDR3 is CSARDRTGGTLETQYF. CDR3 sequence (DNA): TGCAGTGCTAGAGATCGCACCGGGGGGACGCTAGAGACCCAGTACTTC.